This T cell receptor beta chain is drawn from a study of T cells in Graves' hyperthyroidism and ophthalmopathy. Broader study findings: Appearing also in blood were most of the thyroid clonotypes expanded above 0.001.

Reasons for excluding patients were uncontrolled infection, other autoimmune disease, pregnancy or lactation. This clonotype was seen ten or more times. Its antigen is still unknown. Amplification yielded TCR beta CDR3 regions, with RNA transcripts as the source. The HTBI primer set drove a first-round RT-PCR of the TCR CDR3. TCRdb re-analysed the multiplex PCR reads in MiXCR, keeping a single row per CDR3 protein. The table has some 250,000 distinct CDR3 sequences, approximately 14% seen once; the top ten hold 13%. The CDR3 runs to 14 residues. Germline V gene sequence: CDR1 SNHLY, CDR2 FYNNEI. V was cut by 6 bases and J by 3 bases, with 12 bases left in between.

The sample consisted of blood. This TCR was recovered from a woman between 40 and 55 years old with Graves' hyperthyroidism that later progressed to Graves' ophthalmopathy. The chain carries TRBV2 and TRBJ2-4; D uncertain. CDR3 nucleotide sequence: TGTGCCAGCAGAATGACTTTTAACAAAAACATTCAGTACTTC. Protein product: CASRMTFNKNIQYF. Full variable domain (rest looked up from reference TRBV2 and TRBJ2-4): EPEVTQTPSHQVTQMGQEVILRCVPISNHLYFYWYRQILGQKVEFLVSFYNNEISEKSEIFDDQFSVERPDGSNFTLKIRSTKLEDSAMYFCASRMTFNKNIQYFGAGTRLSVL.